What follows describes a single TCR beta chain. Only one count was recorded for this clone. This receptor's antigen is unknown. No much larger clone is present one base from it, and per-base qualities are unavailable. The receptor library was made with the immunoSEQ multiplex PCR assay. For the multiplex PCR, a mixture combining 60 forward primers for TCR Vbeta segments and 13 reverse primers for TCR Jbeta segments was used. The CDR3 region of rearranged TCR beta genes was amplified from genomic DNA with a multiplex PCR assay. Amplified TCR beta libraries were sequenced as 87-base-pair reads on the Illumina HiSeq System. In the paper's pipeline: In a later analysis, tens of millions of unique TCR beta chains were counted across the approximately 620 repertoires, and roughly 11 million of these chains were shared by at least two donors. A nearest-neighbor algorithm error-corrected the raw reads and collapsed the reads into unique sequences, merging closely related sequences to remove PCR and sequencing errors. V, D and J gene segments were assigned by aligning CDR3 sequences to IMGT reference sequences. Each retained sequence needed at least a six-nucleotide match to both a V gene segment and a J gene segment. Rearrangements were classified as productive when the CDR3 lacked stop codons and remained in frame with V and J, and all other rearrangements were classified as non-productive. Following IMGT convention, CDR3 was defined as the stretch from the second conserved V-encoded cysteine up to the conserved J-encoded phenylalanine. Sequences without an unambiguous match to a single V gene segment were excluded from the earlier analysis of 450 to 650 of the donors. In an earlier analysis of approximately 610 of the donors, V segments were called functional above 56.7% productive rearrangements and were called segregating when the between-donor standard deviation exceeded 5%. To diagnose cytomegalovirus status from the catalog of TCR beta chain sequences, a statistical classification framework was built. V and J gene assignment, in a later analysis, came from comparing TCR nucleotide sequences with IMGT/GENE-DB human TR gene sequences. In a later analysis, CDR3 sequences and most-parsimonious VDJ recombination scenarios were assigned using the TCRdist pipeline. In a later analysis, each TCR beta chain was defined by its CDR3 amino acid sequence together with its V-gene family, and reads lacking a unique V-gene family were excluded. As a way to deal with suspected cross-contamination and a sequencing artifact, a later analysis dropped over 550 nucleotide sequences that were highly shared and had low generation probability. In a later analysis, a clonal expansion index for each public chain was calculated from normalized within-repertoire ranks of inferred template counts. A later analysis computed generation probabilities with a VDJ recombination model fitted to out-of-frame rearrangements, and checked the results against IGoR. Hypergeometric tests were used in a later analysis to score TCR-TCR, TCR-HLA and TCR-CMV co-occurrence, with a repertoire-size bias correction applied to the TCR pairs. A later analysis estimated false discovery rates by permuting HLA or CMV assignments 20 times. In a later analysis, co-occurring TCRs were grouped with DBSCAN, and TCRdist sequence similarity was added when clustering was performed within HLA-allele-positive subsets. For co-occurrence clustering, repertoires with fewer than 30,000 or more than 120,000 public chains were excluded, along with five repertoires with anomalous nucleotide sharing. TCRdb took over this immuneACCESS table, retaining in-frame rearrangements with V and J assigned. Such tables are incomplete; in checked studies, under half of the missing clones stem from an unresolved V gene, and the remainder is unexplained. The DNA gave D and trimming, while V, J and clone size come from that table. Within this sample are approximately 93,000 clones, with less than 80% of them counted one time only. Of the sample, 5.5% to 6% falls within the top ten clones.

Based on the germline V gene, the CDR1 and CDR2 sequences are SGDLS and YYNGEE. The CDR3 runs 17 residues from the cysteine to the phenylalanine. The retained sequence is limited to the CDR3, 51 bases, with the frame set at the first base. V loses 4 bases of germline sequence and J loses 1 base, and the interval between the two ends is 21 bases. The data were obtained in a study of cytomegalovirus exposure and HLA in healthy donors (dated by TCRdb to 2017 to 2019). Concerning the study at large: In an earlier analysis of 587 of the donors, less than 350 Gb of sequence data and about 110 million unique TCR beta sequences from roughly 180 million T cells were reported. Roughly 290 gigabases of sequencing data and about 92 million unique TCR sequences made up an early release that covered approximately 620 HLA-typed donors. The genetic ancestry cluster associated with self-reported Caucasian donors included over 80% of the roughly 410 genotyped donors. The study aimed to test whether signatures of past pathogen exposure could be identified by cataloging public T cell receptors. The study profiled the T cell repertoires of fewer than 850 subjects by immunosequencing and related them to cytomegalovirus serostatus. A separate validation cohort of approximately 120 different subjects was used in addition to the 666-subject first cohort. To predict cytomegalovirus infection status, the study brought together high-throughput TCR immunosequencing, statistical association of individual TCRs with disease status, and machine learning. A later analysis re-examined previously published TCR beta repertoires from 600 to 700 donors and added high-resolution HLA genotyping to investigate patterns of TCR occurrence. Rather than using new phenotypic data, the later analysis identified candidate immune exposures from TCR beta sequences and from how often those sequences occurred across donors. In an earlier analysis of more than 550 of the donors, high-throughput TCR beta sequencing was used to judge whether each TCR beta V gene segment behaved as functional or pseudogenic. Donor age, sex, ethnicity and CMV serostatus were compiled together with the repertoire data. Genome-wide SNP genotypes for about 55% of the roughly 670 donors were used in a later genetic analysis, which treated that subset as a discovery cohort. All discovery cohort repertoires had been generated using a single sequencing platform. HLA typing covered class I and class II loci at four-digit resolution. The number of donors typed differed by locus, with 629-630 for A, B, C, DRB1 and DQB1, over 500 for DQA1, 600 to 610 for DPA1, and roughly 450 for DPB1. Four to six DR-DQ haplotypes were handled as single units for association and clustering, since linkage in the cohort was strong. Across around 400 genotyped donors of the cohort, an average of approximately 240,000 unique TCR beta nucleotide sequences per donor were sequenced, and around 20% of those sequences were non-productive. The study at large found these results: While some public TCRs were present in many individuals, most TCR sequences turned up only very rarely across donors. Compared with the 666-donor mean, donors in an Asian-associated ancestry cluster had fewer N-insertions in productive TCRs, according to a later genetic analysis. A later analysis reported that several top co-occurrence clusters appeared linked to parvovirus B19, influenza, CMV and Epstein-Barr virus. The presence/absence analyses assumed that sequencing depth was roughly uniform across donors, and that assumption may not be true. According to a later analysis, most CMV-associated TCR beta chains appeared to be HLA-restricted, and the HLA associations seemed to be driven largely by CMV exposure. Seventeen rarely observed V segments, including chromosome 9 orphons, were excluded from the earlier analysis of several hundred of the donors because counts were too low. CMV serostatus was the only immune exposure information available for the cohort. In a later analysis, the rate of TCR association differed among HLA loci, with DRB1 alleles having the most associated TCRs and HLA-C alleles having the fewest. The 87-base-pair reads could not distinguish some IMGT-functional V segments, including TRBV6-2 and TRBV6-3, so those segments were excluded. Correlated functional status among segregating V segments might be attributable to linkage disequilibrium, but an unknown experimental factor could not be ruled out. In an earlier analysis of some 550 of the donors, most TCR beta V segments were observed in productive rearrangements about 87% or about 30% of the time, broadly matching IMGT annotations. The study listed 164 TCR beta chains as associated with cytomegalovirus. In a later analysis, HLA-associated TCR beta chains showed more clonal expansion and lower generation probabilities than non-associated chains that were equally common. A further reported finding was that TCR beta sequences accurately predicted the HLA-A and HLA-B alleles for most subjects in the first cohort. An association between a missense DCLRE1C variant and V-gene and J-gene trimming of TCR beta chains was found in a later genetic analysis and replicated in an independent cohort. The authors suggested that the approach could potentially be extended to other disease states and immunological phenotypes. At a false discovery rate of 0.05, a later analysis linked about 16,000 TCR beta sequences to specific HLA alleles. Because HLA typing was missing for some donors at each locus, association tests included only the typed subset. Strong co-occurrence of HLA alleles, especially DR and DQ, made assigning TCR associations to individual alleles difficult. The classifier was reported to diagnose cytomegalovirus status with high specificity and sensitivity in both the original and validation cohorts. The sequencing pipeline was judged likely to have produced a cluster of highly shared sequence variants as a technical artifact. This cohort had only TCR beta chains sequenced, and the lack of alpha or paired-chain data limited which features could be detected. In vitro tests confirmed that a few of the cytomegalovirus-associated TCR beta chains recognize cytomegalovirus antigens.

The cohort comprised 710 or so healthy bone marrow donors. At the time of sampling, all cohort members were nominally healthy, though unrecorded immune exposures were likely present. The donor was CMV seropositive and belonged to the group of more than 250 seropositive cohort members. A peripheral blood sample was collected from each donor, and TCR beta sequencing was performed on peripheral blood mononuclear cells. The Qiagen DNeasy Blood Extraction Kit was used to extract genomic DNA from the blood cell samples. This sequence uses TRBV9 and TRBJ2-7; no D segment can be confidently identified. Sequenced sample: PBMCs. The origin of this receptor is a boy under 18 in good health and CMV-seropositive. The CDR3 is CASSPSGVGGASYEQYF. The sequenced DNA: TGTGCCAGCAGCCCCTCCGGCGTAGGCGGAGCGTCCTACGAGCAGTACTTC.